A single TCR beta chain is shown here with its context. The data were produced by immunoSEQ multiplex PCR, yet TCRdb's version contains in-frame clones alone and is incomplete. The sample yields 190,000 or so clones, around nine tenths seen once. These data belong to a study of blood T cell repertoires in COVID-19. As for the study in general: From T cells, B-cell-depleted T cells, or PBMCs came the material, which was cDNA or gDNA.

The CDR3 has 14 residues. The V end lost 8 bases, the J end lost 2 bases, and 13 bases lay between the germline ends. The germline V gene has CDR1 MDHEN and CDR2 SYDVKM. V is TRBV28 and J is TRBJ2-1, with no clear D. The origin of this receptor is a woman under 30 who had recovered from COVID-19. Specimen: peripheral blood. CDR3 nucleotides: TGTGCCAGCTATGAAGGTCTAGCCTACAATGAGCAGTTCTTC. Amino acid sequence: CASYEGLAYNEQFF.